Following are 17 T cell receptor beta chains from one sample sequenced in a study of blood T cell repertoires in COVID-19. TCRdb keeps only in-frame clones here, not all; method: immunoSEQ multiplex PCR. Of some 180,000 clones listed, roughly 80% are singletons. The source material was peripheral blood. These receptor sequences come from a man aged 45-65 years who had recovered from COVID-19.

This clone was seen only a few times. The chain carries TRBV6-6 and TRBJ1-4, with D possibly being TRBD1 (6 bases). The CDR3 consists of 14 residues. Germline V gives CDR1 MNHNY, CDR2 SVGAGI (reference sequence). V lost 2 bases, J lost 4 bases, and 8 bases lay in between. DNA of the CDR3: TGTGCCAGCAGTTACGGACAGAGTAATGAAAAACTGTTTTTT. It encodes CASSYGQSNEKLFF.

The CDR3 reads CASRGGMTYEQYF. In nucleotides, the CDR3 is TGTGCCAGCAGGGGCGGGATGACCTACGAGCAGTACTTC. V is TRBV6-5 and J is TRBJ2-7; TRBD2 is a possible D gene (6 bases). V was pared by 6 bases and J by 2 bases, with 11 bases between. The CDR3 consists of 13 residues. Germline V gene lookup returns CDR1 MNHEY and CDR2 SVGAGI.

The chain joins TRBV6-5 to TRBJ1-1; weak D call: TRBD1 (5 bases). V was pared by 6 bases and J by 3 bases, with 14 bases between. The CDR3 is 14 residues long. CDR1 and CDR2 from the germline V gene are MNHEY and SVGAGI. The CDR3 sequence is CASRGYGRDTEAFF. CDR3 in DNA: TGTGCCAGCAGGGGTTATGGCAGGGACACTGAAGCTTTCTTT.

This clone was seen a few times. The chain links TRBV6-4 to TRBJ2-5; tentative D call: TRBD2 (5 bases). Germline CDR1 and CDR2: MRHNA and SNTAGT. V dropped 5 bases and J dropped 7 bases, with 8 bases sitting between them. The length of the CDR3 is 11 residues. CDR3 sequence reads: CASSSGGTQYF. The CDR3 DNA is TGTGCCAGCAGTTCCGGAGGGACCCAGTACTTC.

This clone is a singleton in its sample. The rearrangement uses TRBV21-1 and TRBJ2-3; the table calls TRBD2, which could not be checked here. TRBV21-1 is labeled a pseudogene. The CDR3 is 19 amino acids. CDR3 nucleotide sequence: TGTGCCAGCAGCAAAGTTCCCACTATCGCGGGAGGGCGCACAGATACGCAGTATTTT. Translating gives CASSKVPTIAGGRTDTQYF.

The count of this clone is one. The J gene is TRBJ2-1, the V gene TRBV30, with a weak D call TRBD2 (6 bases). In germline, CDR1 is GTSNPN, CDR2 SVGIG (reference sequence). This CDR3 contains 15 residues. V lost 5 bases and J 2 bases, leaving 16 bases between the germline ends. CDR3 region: CAWEGTSRTYNEQFF. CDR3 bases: TGTGCCTGGGAGGGCACTAGCCGAACCTACAATGAGCAGTTCTTC.

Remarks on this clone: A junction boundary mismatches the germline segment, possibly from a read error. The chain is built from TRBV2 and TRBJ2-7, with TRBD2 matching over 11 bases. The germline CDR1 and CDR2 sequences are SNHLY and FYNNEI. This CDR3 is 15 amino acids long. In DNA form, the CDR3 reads TGTGCCAGCAGAGTAGCCGGGACTAGCGGACCTGGGGGGCACTTC. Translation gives CASRVAGTSGPGGHF.

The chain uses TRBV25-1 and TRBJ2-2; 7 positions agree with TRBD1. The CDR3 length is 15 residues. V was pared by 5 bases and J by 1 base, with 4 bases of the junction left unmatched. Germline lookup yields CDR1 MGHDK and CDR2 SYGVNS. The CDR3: CASSQRTGNTGELFF. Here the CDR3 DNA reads TGTGCCAGCAGTCAAAGGACAGGGAACACCGGGGAGCTGTTTTTT.

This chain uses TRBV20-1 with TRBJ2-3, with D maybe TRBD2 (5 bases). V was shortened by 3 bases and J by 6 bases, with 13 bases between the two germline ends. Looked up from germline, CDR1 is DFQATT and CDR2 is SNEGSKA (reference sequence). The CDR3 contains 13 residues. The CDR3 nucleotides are TGCAGTGCTAGTGACCCCTTAGCGGATACGCAGTATTTT. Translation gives CSASDPLADTQYF.

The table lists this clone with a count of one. The CDR3 coding sequence is TGTGCCAGTAGTCCTCGGGACAGGGGTGAAGATACGCAGTATTTT. It yields the protein CASSPRDRGEDTQYF. V usage is TRBV19 and J usage is TRBJ2-3; 10 nucleotides align to TRBD1. This CDR3 region has 15 residues. J gave up 5 bases and V 5 bases, and 7 bases lay outside the gene matches. The germline CDR1 and CDR2 sequences are LNHDA and SQIVND (reference sequence).

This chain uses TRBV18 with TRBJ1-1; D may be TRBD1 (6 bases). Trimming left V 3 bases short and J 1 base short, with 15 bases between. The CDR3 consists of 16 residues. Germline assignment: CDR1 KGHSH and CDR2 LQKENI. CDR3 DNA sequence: TGTGCCAGCTCACCCGCGGGGGGGGCTGGGAACACTGAAGCTTTCTTT. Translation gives CASSPAGGAGNTEAFF.

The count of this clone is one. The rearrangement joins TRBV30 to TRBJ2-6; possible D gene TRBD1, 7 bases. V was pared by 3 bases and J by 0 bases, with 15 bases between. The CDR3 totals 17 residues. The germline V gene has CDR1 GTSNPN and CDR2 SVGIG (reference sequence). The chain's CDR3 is CAWSQGGASSGANVLTF. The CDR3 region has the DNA TGTGCCTGGAGCCAGGGGGGTGCTTCCTCTGGGGCCAACGTCCTGACTTTC.

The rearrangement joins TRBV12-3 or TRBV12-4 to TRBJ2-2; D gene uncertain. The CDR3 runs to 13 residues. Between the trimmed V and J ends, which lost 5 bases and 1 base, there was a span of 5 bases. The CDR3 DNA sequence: TGTGCCAGCAGTCCAGGGAACACCGGGGAGCTGTTTTTT. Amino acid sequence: CASSPGNTGELFF.

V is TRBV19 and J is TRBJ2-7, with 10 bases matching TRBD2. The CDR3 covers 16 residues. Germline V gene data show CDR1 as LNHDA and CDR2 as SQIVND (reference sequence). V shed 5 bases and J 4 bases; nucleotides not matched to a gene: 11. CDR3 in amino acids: CASSSIAGGSPYEQYF. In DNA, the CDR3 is TGTGCCAGTAGTTCCATAGCGGGAGGTTCCCCGTACGAGCAGTACTTC.

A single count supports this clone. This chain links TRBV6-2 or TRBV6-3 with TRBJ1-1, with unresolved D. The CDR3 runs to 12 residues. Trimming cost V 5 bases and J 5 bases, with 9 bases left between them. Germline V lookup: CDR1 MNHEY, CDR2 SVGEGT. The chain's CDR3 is CASSTQRTEAFF. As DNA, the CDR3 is TGTGCCAGCAGTACCCAGAGGACTGAAGCTTTCTTT.

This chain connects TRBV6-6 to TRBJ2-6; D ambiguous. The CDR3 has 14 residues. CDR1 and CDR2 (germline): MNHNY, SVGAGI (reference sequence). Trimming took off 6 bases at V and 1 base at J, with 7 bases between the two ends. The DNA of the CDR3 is TGTGCCAGCAGACCGAGTTCTGGGGCCAACGTCCTGACTTTC. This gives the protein CASRPSSGANVLTF.

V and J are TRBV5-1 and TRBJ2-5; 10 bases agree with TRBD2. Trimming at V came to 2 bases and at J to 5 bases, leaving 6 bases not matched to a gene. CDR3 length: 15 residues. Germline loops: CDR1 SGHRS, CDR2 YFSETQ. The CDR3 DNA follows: TGCGCCAGCAGCTTTGCTAGCGGGAGTTATGAGACCCAGTACTTC. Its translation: CASSFASGSYETQYF.